The 32 T cell receptor beta chains below come from one sample, sequenced in a study of cytomegalovirus exposure and HLA in healthy donors. Sequencing was performed with immunoSEQ multiplex PCR; in TCRdb, only in-frame clones are kept and a portion is missing. The data show roughly 200,000 clones, 86% seen once. The material sequenced was PBMCs. The receptors come from a man between 25 and 39 years old in good health and CMV-seropositive.

The V gene is TRBV27, the J gene TRBJ2-5; perhaps TRBD1 as D (5 bases). Trimming cost V 5 bases and J 2 bases, with 9 bases left between them. Germline CDR1 reads MNHEY; CDR2 reads SMNVEV (reference sequence). The length of the CDR3 is 13 residues. The CDR3 DNA reads as TGTGCCAGCAGTAGCAGGGTTCAAGAGACCCAGTACTTC. Translation gives CASSSRVQETQYF.

The rearrangement links TRBV25-1 to TRBJ1-2; no firm D call. Germline CDR1 MGHDK, CDR2 SYGVNS. V was cut by 5 bases and J by 7 bases, with 17 bases left in between. The length of the CDR3 is 14 residues. The CDR3 DNA reads TGTGCCAGCAGTCCCCTGACAAGTGAGGGTGGCTACACCTTC. This translates into CASSPLTSEGGYTF.

V is TRBV4-3 and J is TRBJ1-2; TRBD1 might be the D (6 bases). There are 13 residues in the CDR3. Germline CDR1 is LGHNA and CDR2 is YSLEER. V lost 0 bases and J 8 bases, leaving 10 bases between the germline ends. In DNA, the CDR3 is TGCGCCAGCAGCCAAGATAGCGGGGGCGGCTACACCTTC. Residues: CASSQDSGGGYTF.

This clone was seen a few times. The V gene is TRBV2, the J gene TRBJ1-6; possibly TRBD1 for D (5 bases). The germline V gene has CDR1 SNHLY and CDR2 FYNNEI. V gave up 5 bases and J gave up 7 bases, with 12 bases separating them. The CDR3 runs 14 residues. CDR3 protein: CASSYGAENSPLHF. Here the CDR3 DNA reads TGTGCCAGCAGTTACGGGGCAGAAAATTCACCCCTCCACTTT.

This clone was detected many times. The chain is built from TRBV4-1 and TRBJ1-6; unclear D gene. CDR1 MGHRA and CDR2 YSYEKL come from the germline V gene. The ends were cut back, 2 bases at V and 4 bases at J, with 9 bases in the middle. The CDR3 loop spans 15 amino acids. CDR3 in DNA: TGCGCCAGCAGCCAAAATTGGGAGTATAATTCACCCCTCCACTTT. Encoded protein: CASSQNWEYNSPLHF.

The chain links TRBV5-1 to TRBJ2-7; 7 bases align to TRBD1. The J segment lost 3 bases and the V segment lost 3 bases, leaving 3 bases of the junction unmatched. The CDR3 spans 13 residues. Germline values: CDR1 SGHRS, CDR2 YFSETQ. CDR3: CASSWDSNYEQYF. In DNA, the CDR3 is TGCGCCAGCAGCTGGGACAGCAACTACGAGCAGTACTTC.

J is TRBJ2-5 and V is TRBV28; possibly TRBD1 or TRBD2 for D (5 bases each). Germline CDR1 is MDHEN and CDR2 is SYDVKM. This CDR3 is built from 15 residues. With 5 bases removed from V and 1 base from J, the gap between germline ends came to 14 bases. CDR3 residues: CASSPPGTRQETQYF. CDR3 coding DNA: TGTGCCAGCAGTCCGCCCGGGACCCGCCAAGAGACCCAGTACTTC.

The DNA of the CDR3 is TGTGCCAGCCGCCAGGCAGCGGGCTACGAGCAGTACTTC. It translates to CASRQAAGYEQYF. The chain recombines TRBV19 with TRBJ2-7, with D tentatively TRBD2 (6 bases). V dropped 9 bases and J dropped 3 bases, with 15 bases sitting between them. The CDR3 length is 13 residues. CDR1 and CDR2 from the germline V gene are LNHDA and SQIVND (reference sequence).

The chain recombines TRBV4-1 with TRBJ2-3, with 7 nucleotides matching TRBD2. From germline, CDR1 is MGHRA and CDR2 YSYEKL. This CDR3 has 13 residues. Trimming removed 4 bases from V and 8 bases from J; junction bases left unmatched: 6. This CDR3 reads CASSPAGESTQYF. Written as DNA, the CDR3 is TGCGCCAGCAGCCCCGCGGGGGAAAGTACGCAGTATTTT.

This clone has only a few counts. The chain has TRBV6-6 and TRBJ1-2, with 12 bases matching TRBD1. Germline CDR1 MNHNY, CDR2 SVGAGI (reference sequence). The V segment lost 0 bases and the J segment 8 bases; nucleotides outside the gene matches: 4. There are 15 residues in the CDR3. In DNA, the CDR3 is TGTGCCAGCAGTTACTCGGGACAGGGGGCGGAAGGCTACACCTTC. It yields the protein CASSYSGQGAEGYTF.

The V and J genes are TRBV5-1 and TRBJ1-1, with D tentatively TRBD1 (6 bases). Germline V gives CDR1 SGHRS, CDR2 YFSETQ. The V and J ends lost 0 bases and 5 bases respectively, with 14 bases between them. The CDR3 has 15 amino acids. For the CDR3, the DNA is TGCGCCAGCAGCTTGGGGGGAACAGGGAGTACTGAAGCTTTCTTT. This codes for CASSLGGTGSTEAFF.

V and J are TRBV6-1 and TRBJ1-6; D is possibly TRBD1 (5 bases). Per the germline V gene, CDR1 is MNHNS and CDR2 is SASEGT. This CDR3 has 16 residues. V shed 1 base and J shed 5 bases, with 12 bases lying between them. CDR3 region: CASSEVWGRDNSPLHF. The CDR3 DNA reads TGTGCCAGCAGTGAAGTGTGGGGCCGAGATAATTCACCCCTCCACTTT.

The V and J genes are TRBV27 and TRBJ1-4; TRBD1 is a possible D gene (5 bases). The CDR3 is 12 amino acids. Trimming took 6 bases from V and 8 from J, leaving 10 bases between them. The germline V gene has CDR1 MNHEY and CDR2 SMNVEV (reference sequence). CDR3 in amino acids: CASRRGDEKLFF. CDR3 bases: TGTGCCAGCAGGCGGGGGGACGAAAAACTGTTTTTT.

The rearrangement links TRBV28 to TRBJ1-3, with 10 bases aligning to TRBD1. In germline, CDR1 is MDHEN, CDR2 SYDVKM. The CDR3 has 16 residues. Unmatched junction bases numbered 8, after V lost 5 bases and J lost 4 bases. The chain's CDR3 is CASSPPGTGVGNTIYF. As DNA, the CDR3 is TGTGCCAGCAGTCCTCCCGGGACAGGGGTGGGAAACACCATATATTTT. The full variable domain, rest sourced from reference TRBV28 and TRBJ1-3, is DVKVTQSSRYLVKRTGEKVFLECVQDMDHENMFWYRQDPGLGLRLIYFSYDVKMKEKGDIPEGYSVSREKKERFSLILESASTNQTSMYLCASSPPGTGVGNTIYFGEGSWLTVV.

The chain links TRBV7-6 to TRBJ2-2, with TRBD2 matching 10 bases. CDR1 SGHVS and CDR2 FNYEAQ come from the germline V gene. The CDR3 loop spans 14 amino acids. The V gene end was trimmed by 7 bases and the J gene end by 5 bases; junction bases not matched to a gene: 4. The CDR3 region has the DNA TGTGCCAGCACCCTAGCGGGAGAGACCGGGGAGCTGTTTTTT. Translating it yields CASTLAGETGELFF.

The chain recombines TRBV11-1 with TRBJ2-3; 7 bases align to TRBD1. This CDR3 spans 14 amino acids. V lost 4 bases, J lost 1 base, and 2 bases stayed unmatched. Germline V gene sequence: CDR1 SGHAT, CDR2 FQDESV (reference sequence). The CDR3 spells CASSSGTGTDTQYF. The DNA of the CDR3 is TGTGCCAGCAGCTCCGGGACAGGCACAGATACGCAGTATTTT.

The chain recombines TRBV6-1 with TRBJ1-6; D call uncertain. The V and J ends lost 2 bases and 6 bases respectively, with 11 bases between them. CDR1 is MNHNS, CDR2 SASEGT, per germline. CDR3 length: 15 residues. DNA for the CDR3: TGTGCCAGCAGTGAATGGGCAGAATCTAATTCACCCCTCCACTTT. Translated: CASSEWAESNSPLHF.

V and J are TRBV30 and TRBJ2-6; tentative D call: TRBD2 (5 bases). V was trimmed by 0 bases and J by 0 bases, leaving 9 bases between them. The CDR3 spans 16 residues. The germline gives CDR1 GTSNPN, CDR2 SVGIG (reference sequence). CDR3 residues: CAWSVMGSSGANVLTF. The CDR3, as DNA: TGTGCCTGGAGTGTCATGGGGAGCTCTGGGGCCAACGTCCTGACTTTC.

This chain uses TRBV28 with TRBJ1-2; no clear D. This CDR3 is 12 amino acids long. V lost 6 bases and J lost 4, with 9 bases in between. The germline gives CDR1 MDHEN, CDR2 SYDVKM. CDR3 nucleotides: TGTGCCAGCAGGCGGGCCCCCTATGGCTACACCTTC. As protein: CASRRAPYGYTF.

The chain employs TRBV7-2 and TRBJ2-3; 7 nucleotides align to TRBD2. The CDR3 has 15 residues. CDR1 and CDR2 (germline): SGHTA, FQGNSA. V shed 3 bases, J shed 2 bases, and the junction held 5 bases outside the gene matches. CDR3 nucleotide sequence: TGTGCCAGCAGCTTTGCGGGGGATAACACAGATACGCAGTATTTT. This sequence encodes CASSFAGDNTDTQYF.

The chain links TRBV11-3 to TRBJ2-2, with D possibly being TRBD1 (5 bases). The V end lost 5 bases, the J end lost 0 bases, and 10 bases lay between the germline ends. The CDR3 has 15 amino acids. The germline V gene encodes CDR1 SGHNT and CDR2 YENEEA. Written as DNA, the CDR3 is TGTGCCAGCAGCGCCCTGACAGCGAACACCGGGGAGCTGTTTTTT. Its translation: CASSALTANTGELFF. Looking up the rest from reference TRBV11-3 and TRBJ2-2 gives the full variable domain: EAGVVQSPRYKIIEKKQPVAFWCNPISGHNTLYWYLQNLGQGPELLIRYENEEAVDDSQLPKDRFSAERLKGVDSTLKIQPAELGDSAVYLCASSALTANTGELFFGEGSRLTVL.

This sequence joins TRBV4-1 and TRBJ1-1; weak D call: TRBD1 (6 bases). The CDR3 covers 16 residues. Germline V gene lookup returns CDR1 MGHRA and CDR2 YSYEKL. The V gene lost 2 bases and the J gene lost 3 bases, with 16 bases spanning the gap. The CDR3, as DNA: TGCGCCAGCAGCCAACGTATTAGGGGGAGCGACACTGAAGCTTTCTTT. Residues: CASSQRIRGSDTEAFF.

This chain links TRBV10-3 with TRBJ2-7; D ambiguous. Germline lookup yields CDR1 ENHRY and CDR2 SYGVKD. The CDR3 runs to 13 residues. Trimming took 3 bases from V and 0 from J, leaving 6 bases between them. The CDR3 loop reads CAISEGTSYEQYF. The CDR3 bases are TGTGCCATCAGTGAAGGCACCTCCTACGAGCAGTACTTC.

In its sample, this clone was seen a few times. V and J are TRBV13 and TRBJ1-2; tentative D call: TRBD1 (6 bases). This CDR3 has 13 amino acids. Trimming took 4 bases from V and 7 from J, leaving 13 bases between them. From germline, CDR1 is PRHDT and CDR2 FYEKMQ (reference sequence). CDR3 residues: CASSWVTQGGYTF. CDR3 DNA sequence: TGTGCCAGCAGCTGGGTGACACAGGGTGGCTACACCTTC.

The V and J genes are TRBV6-6 and TRBJ2-5; possibly TRBD2 for D (6 bases). This CDR3 has 16 residues. In germline, CDR1 is MNHNY, CDR2 SVGAGI (reference sequence). V lost 5 bases and J lost 4, with 20 bases in between. The DNA for the CDR3 is TGTGCCAGCAGTCTCCCGGCCGGGAGCGGACGAGAGACCCAGTACTTC. It specifies CASSLPAGSGRETQYF.

The rearrangement joins TRBV23-1 to TRBJ2-3, with a possible D match to TRBD2 (6 bases). TRBV23-1 is an ORF, and what it does is uncertain. This CDR3 is built from 11 residues. V was trimmed by 9 bases and J by 11 bases, leaving 15 bases between them. CDR3 amino acids: CARQRALEQYF. For the CDR3, the DNA is TGCGCCAGGCAGCGGGCGTTGGAGCAGTATTTT.

This clone was counted a single time. The genes are TRBV4-3 and TRBJ1-1; 8 nucleotides line up with TRBD1. With 0 bases clipped from V and 8 bases from J, the junction kept 11 bases outside the gene matches. Germline lookup yields CDR1 LGHNA and CDR2 YSLEER. This CDR3 is built from 16 residues. The CDR3 DNA follows: TGCGCCAGCAGCCAAGACTGGGGGACAGGTATCGGGGAAGCTTTCTTT. As protein: CASSQDWGTGIGEAFF.

The chain combines TRBV9 with TRBJ2-1; TRBD2 matches at 15 bases. Losses at the gene ends were 4 bases for V and 8 bases for J; bases not matched to a gene: 4. This CDR3 is 15 amino acids long. The germline V gene has CDR1 SGDLS and CDR2 YYNGEE. The CDR3 DNA sequence: TGTGCCAGCAGCTCTAGGACTAGCGGGGGGGATGAGCAGTTCTTC. It codes for CASSSRTSGGDEQFF. The full variable domain, in which reference TRBV9 and TRBJ2-1 provide the parts outside the CDR3, is DSGVTQTPKHLITATGQRVTLRCSPRSGDLSVYWYQQSLDQGLQFLIQYYNGEERAKGNILERFSAQQFPDLHSELNLSSLELGDSALYFCASSSRTSGGDEQFFGPGTRLTVL.

This clone is medium-sized (0.01 to 0.1%). The rearrangement joins TRBV19 to TRBJ2-1; possibly TRBD1 or TRBD2 for D (5 bases each). CDR1 and CDR2 from the germline V gene are LNHDA and SQIVND (reference sequence). V was trimmed by 3 bases and J by 9 bases, leaving 9 bases between them. The CDR3 runs to 12 residues. This CDR3 is CASSIWGTEQFF. CDR3 bases: TGTGCCAGTAGTATTTGGGGGACTGAGCAGTTCTTC.

The chain has TRBV11-2 and TRBJ1-6, with a tentative D call TRBD1 (5 bases). The V gene's germline CDR1 is SGHAT and CDR2 FQNNGV. V shed 1 base and J shed 10 bases, with 8 bases lying between them. The CDR3 covers 13 residues. CDR3 protein: CASSLARDSPLHF. The CDR3, as DNA: TGTGCCAGCAGCTTAGCCAGGGACTCACCCCTCCACTTT. Full variable domain (missing parts from reference TRBV11-2 and TRBJ1-6): EAGVAQSPRYKIIEKRQSVAFWCNPISGHATLYWYQQILGQGPKLLIQFQNNGVVDDSQLPKDRFSAERLKGVDSTLKIQPAKLEDSAVYLCASSLARDSPLHFGNGTRLTVT.

This chain links TRBV5-1 with TRBJ2-3; 11 bases agree with TRBD1. The CDR3 contains 19 residues. J lost 0 bases, V lost 2 bases, and 11 bases had no gene match. CDR1 and CDR2 (germline): SGHRS, YFSETQ. This chain's CDR3 is CASSLIVGTGGTSTDTQYF. Here the CDR3 DNA reads TGCGCCAGCAGCTTAATCGTCGGGACAGGGGGTACTAGCACAGATACGCAGTATTTT. Based on the CDR3 plus reference TRBV5-1 and TRBJ2-3, the full variable domain is KAGVTQTPRYLIKTRGQQVTLSCSPISGHRSVSWYQQTPGQGLQFLFEYFSETQRNKGNFPGRFSGRQFSNSRSEMNVSTLELGDSALYLCASSLIVGTGGTSTDTQYFGPGTRLTVL.

This chain links TRBV2 with TRBJ1-3, with D maybe TRBD1 (6 bases). Germline V CDR1 and CDR2: SNHLY, FYNNEI. The CDR3 runs to 18 residues. The V end was cut by 5 bases, the J end by 0 bases, with 20 bases between. The CDR3 DNA follows: TGTGCCAGCAGTACTAGCCTACCCGGGGGCAGCTCTGGAAACACCATATATTTT. Its translation is CASSTSLPGGSSGNTIYF.